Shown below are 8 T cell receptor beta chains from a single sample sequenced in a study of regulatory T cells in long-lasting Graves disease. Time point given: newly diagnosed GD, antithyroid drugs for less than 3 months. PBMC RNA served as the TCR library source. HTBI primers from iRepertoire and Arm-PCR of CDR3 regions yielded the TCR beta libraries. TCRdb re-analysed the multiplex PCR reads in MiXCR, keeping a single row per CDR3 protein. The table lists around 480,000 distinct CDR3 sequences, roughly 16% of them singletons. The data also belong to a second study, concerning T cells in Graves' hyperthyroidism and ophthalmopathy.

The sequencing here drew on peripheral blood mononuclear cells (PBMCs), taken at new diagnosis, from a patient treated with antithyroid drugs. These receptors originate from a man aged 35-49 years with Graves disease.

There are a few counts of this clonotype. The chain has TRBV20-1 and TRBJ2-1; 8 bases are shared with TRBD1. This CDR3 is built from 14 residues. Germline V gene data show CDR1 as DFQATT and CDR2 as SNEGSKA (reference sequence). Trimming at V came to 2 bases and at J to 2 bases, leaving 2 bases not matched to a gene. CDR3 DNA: TGCAGTGCTAGATCGACAGGGGCCTACAATGAGCAGTTCTTC. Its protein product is CSARSTGAYNEQFF.

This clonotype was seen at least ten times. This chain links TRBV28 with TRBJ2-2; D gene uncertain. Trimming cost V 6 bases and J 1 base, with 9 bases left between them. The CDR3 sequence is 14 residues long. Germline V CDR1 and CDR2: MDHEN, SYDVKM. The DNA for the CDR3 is TGTGCCAGCAGCGACCTCCGGAACACCGGGGAGCTGTTTTTT. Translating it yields CASSDLRNTGELFF.

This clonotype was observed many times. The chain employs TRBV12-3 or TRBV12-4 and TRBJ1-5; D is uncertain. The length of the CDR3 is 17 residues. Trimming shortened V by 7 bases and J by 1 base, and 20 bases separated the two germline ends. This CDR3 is CASNLASGVGSNQPQHF. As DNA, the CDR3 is TGTGCCAGCAACCTCGCGTCAGGTGTGGGCAGCAATCAGCCCCAGCATTTT.

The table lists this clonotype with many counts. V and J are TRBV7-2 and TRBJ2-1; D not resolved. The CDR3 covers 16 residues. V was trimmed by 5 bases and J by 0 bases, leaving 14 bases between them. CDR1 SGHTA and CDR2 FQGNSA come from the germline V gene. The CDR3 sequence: CASSKTPPSSYNEQFF. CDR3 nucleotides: TGTGCCAGCAGCAAGACCCCCCCTAGCTCCTACAATGAGCAGTTCTTC.

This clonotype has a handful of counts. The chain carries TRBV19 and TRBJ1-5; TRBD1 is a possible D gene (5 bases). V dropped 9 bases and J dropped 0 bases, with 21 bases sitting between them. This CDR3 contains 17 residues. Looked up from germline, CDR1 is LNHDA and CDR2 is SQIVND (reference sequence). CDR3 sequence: CASSKGVHSLSNQPQHF. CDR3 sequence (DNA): TGTGCCAGCAGCAAAGGGGTTCACTCCCTTAGCAATCAGCCCCAGCATTTT.

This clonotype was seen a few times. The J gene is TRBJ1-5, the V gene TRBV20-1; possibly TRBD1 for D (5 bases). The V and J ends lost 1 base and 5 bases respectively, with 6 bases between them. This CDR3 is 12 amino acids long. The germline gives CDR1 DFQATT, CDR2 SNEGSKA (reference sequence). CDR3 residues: CSARGQYQPQHF. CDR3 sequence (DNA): TGCAGTGCTAGAGGACAGTATCAGCCCCAGCATTTT.

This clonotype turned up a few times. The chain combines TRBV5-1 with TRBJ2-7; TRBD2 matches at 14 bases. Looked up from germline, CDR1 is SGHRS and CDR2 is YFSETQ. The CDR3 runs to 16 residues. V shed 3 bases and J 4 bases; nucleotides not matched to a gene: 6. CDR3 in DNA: TGCGCCAGCAGCTCGGGACTAGCGGGAGATCAGTACGAGCAGTACTTC. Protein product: CASSSGLAGDQYEQYF.

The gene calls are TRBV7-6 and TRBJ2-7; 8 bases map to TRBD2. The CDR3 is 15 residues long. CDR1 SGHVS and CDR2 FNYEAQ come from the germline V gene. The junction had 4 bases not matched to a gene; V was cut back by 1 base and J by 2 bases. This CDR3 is CASSLGAGLAYEQYF. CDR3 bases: TGTGCCAGCAGCTTAGGAGCGGGACTAGCCTACGAGCAGTACTTC.